The 17 T cell receptor beta chains listed next were all sequenced from one sample in a study of technical replicates of blood from a few donors. Measured with immunoSEQ multiplex PCR; TCRdb has only the in-frame clones, and not every one. This sample has 85,000 to 90,000 clones, with around 93% found just once. Sequencing was performed on T cells isolated from PBMCs. The receptors here all came from a human donor in good health.

This sequence joins TRBV21-1 and TRBJ1-5; TRBD1 reflects the table's D call only, with no check against the DNA. TRBV21-1 has pseudogene status. This CDR3 region has 15 residues. Here the CDR3 reads CASIREGQADQPQHF. The CDR3 DNA reads as TGTGCCAGCATCAGGGAGGGACAGGCCGATCAGCCCCAGCATTTT.

Only one count was recorded for this clone. The rearrangement links TRBV28 to TRBJ1-4; 8 bases are shared with TRBD1. Germline V gene sequence: CDR1 MDHEN, CDR2 SYDVKM. This CDR3 has 16 residues. Trimming took 6 bases from V and 8 from J; bases not matched to a gene: 14. For the CDR3, the DNA is TGTGCCAGCAGCCGTGACAGGGGACGGGGTAGCGAAAAACTGTTTTTT. It translates to CASSRDRGRGSEKLFF.

The chain recombines TRBV5-5 with TRBJ2-5, with a tentative D call TRBD1 (6 bases). From germline, CDR1 is SGHKS and CDR2 YYEKEE (reference sequence). CDR3 size: 14 residues. Trimming took off 5 bases at V and 1 base at J, with 12 bases between the two ends. Here the CDR3 DNA reads TGTGCCAGCAGGAGGGGACACAGCCAAGAGACCCAGTACTTC. Its protein product is CASRRGHSQETQYF.

J is TRBJ2-1 and V is TRBV7-7; weak D call: TRBD1 (7 bases). The CDR3 contains 13 residues. CDR1 and CDR2 from the germline V gene are SSHAT and FNYEAQ (reference sequence). The CDR3 bases are TGTGCTACTTCCAGACAGGGAGGCAATGAGCAGTTCTTC. Encoded protein: CATSRQGGNEQFF.

V is TRBV7-9 and J is TRBJ1-2; 9 bases map to TRBD1. Trimming took 1 base from V and 4 from J; bases not matched to a gene: 4. CDR3 length equals 15 residues. The germline V gene encodes CDR1 SEHNR and CDR2 FQNEAQ (reference sequence). CDR3 loop: CASSLDDRGVYGYTF. In DNA form, the CDR3 reads TGTGCCAGCAGCTTAGATGACAGGGGGGTCTATGGCTACACCTTC.

This clone was picked up a small number of times. The rearrangement links TRBV7-9 to TRBJ1-1; TRBD1 agrees at 9 bases. CDR3 length: 15 amino acids. Germline-derived CDR1 and CDR2 are SEHNR and FQNEAQ (reference sequence). V was clipped by 5 bases and J by 6 bases; unmatched bases: 10. The CDR3 sequence is CASSLPPGQGPEAFF. CDR3 sequence (DNA): TGTGCCAGCAGCCTTCCTCCGGGACAGGGCCCTGAAGCTTTCTTT.

The genes are TRBV5-5 and TRBJ1-2; 8 bases line up with TRBD1. With 4 bases clipped from V and 8 bases from J, the junction kept 10 bases outside the gene matches. The CDR3 is made up of 14 amino acids. Germline CDR1 and CDR2: SGHKS and YYEKEE (reference sequence). The CDR3 region has the DNA TGTGCCAGCAGCCTCCCGGGGACAGGTGAGGGCTACACCTTC. Its protein product is CASSLPGTGEGYTF. The full variable domain, with the rest looked up from reference TRBV5-5 and TRBJ1-2, is DAGVTQSPTHLIKTRGQQVTLRCSPISGHKSVSWYQQVLGQGPQFIFQYYEKEERGRGNFPDRFSARQFPNYSSELNVNALLLGDSALYLCASSLPGTGEGYTFGSGTRLTVV.

The chain couples TRBV7-3 to TRBJ2-2, with TRBD1 identical over 7 bases. V lost 4 bases and J lost 6; bases outside the gene matches: 2. Germline CDR1 reads SGHTA; CDR2 reads FQGTGA. This CDR3 spans 13 amino acids. This CDR3 is CASSSTGAGELFF. DNA for the CDR3: TGTGCCAGCAGCTCCACAGGGGCCGGGGAGCTGTTTTTT.

The rearrangement links TRBV6-5 to TRBJ1-5; 11 nucleotides match TRBD1. V was clipped by 6 bases and J by 3 bases; unmatched bases: 4. Germline assignment: CDR1 MNHEY and CDR2 SVGAGI. The CDR3 is 15 residues long. CDR3 protein: CASRGTGGVNQPQHF. Here the CDR3 DNA reads TGTGCCAGCAGGGGGACAGGGGGGGTCAATCAGCCCCAGCATTTT.

This clone was observed a few times. This chain connects TRBV5-1 to TRBJ1-1; D ambiguous. With 0 bases removed from V and 3 bases from J, the gap between germline ends came to 12 bases. The CDR3 is made up of 15 amino acids. Germline V lookup: CDR1 SGHRS, CDR2 YFSETQ. CDR3 protein: CASSLGSRRDTEAFF. CDR3 in DNA: TGCGCCAGCAGCTTGGGCAGCCGGAGGGACACTGAAGCTTTCTTT.

The gene calls are TRBV11-3 and TRBJ2-2, with D possibly TRBD1 on 6 matching bases. The CDR3 extends over 14 amino acids. The V gene lost 5 bases and the J gene lost 5 bases, with 12 bases spanning the gap. The germline gives CDR1 SGHNT, CDR2 YENEEA. The DNA for the CDR3 is TGTGCCAGCAGCCCCTTAGGGGGAACCGGGGAGCTGTTTTTT. Translation gives CASSPLGGTGELFF.

The chain joins TRBV9 to TRBJ1-2; D is uncertain. The germline V gene encodes CDR1 SGDLS and CDR2 YYNGEE. The V and J ends lost 0 bases and 2 bases respectively, with 11 bases between them. There are 15 residues in the CDR3. The CDR3 loop is CASSVAPDNNYGYTF. In DNA form, the CDR3 reads TGTGCCAGCAGCGTAGCCCCAGACAACAACTATGGCTACACCTTC.

The chain is built from TRBV5-1 and TRBJ1-3, with D hard to call. The CDR3 has 13 residues. Germline V CDR1 and CDR2: SGHRS, YFSETQ. V lost 2 bases and J 2 bases, leaving 5 bases between the germline ends. The chain's CDR3 is CASSLPTGNTIYF. The CDR3 DNA is TGCGCCAGCAGCTTACCTACTGGAAACACCATATATTTT.

This CDR3 is CASSVRSSWQGASPPGNTIYF. In nucleotides, the CDR3 is TGTGCCAGCAGCGTTAGGTCCTCTTGGCAGGGGGCCTCACCGCCTGGAAACACCATATATTTT. The chain employs TRBV9 and TRBJ1-3; 8 bases are shared with TRBD1. The ends lost 2 bases at V and 2 bases at J; junction bases unmatched: 21. Germline V gene lookup returns CDR1 SGDLS and CDR2 YYNGEE. CDR3 size: 21 residues.

The sample holds one count of this clone. This sequence joins TRBV6-4 and TRBJ1-1; 9 bases fit TRBD1. The CDR3 runs to 14 residues. Germline V gene data show CDR1 as MRHNA and CDR2 as SNTAGT. Trimming cost V 2 bases and J 10 bases; bases outside gene matches: 8. Written as DNA, the CDR3 is TGTGCCAGCAGTGACACCGGGACAGGGAGGCGAGCTTTCTTT. It is translated as CASSDTGTGRRAFF.

The J gene is TRBJ2-3, the V gene TRBV6-4; 8 positions agree with TRBD2. Germline CDR1 is MRHNA and CDR2 is SNTAGT. This CDR3 is 16 amino acids long. Unmatched junction bases numbered 7, after V lost 5 bases and J lost 0 bases. CDR3 amino acids: CASSTIAGSSTDTQYF. In nucleotides, the CDR3 is TGTGCCAGCAGTACTATAGCGGGATCTAGCACAGATACGCAGTATTTT.

The chain links TRBV30 to TRBJ2-1; a weak D match, TRBD2 (5 bases). CDR1 is GTSNPN, CDR2 SVGIG, per germline (reference sequence). This CDR3 has 12 residues. Trimming removed 0 bases from V and 8 bases from J, with 8 bases in between. The DNA of the CDR3 is TGTGCCTGGAGTGTTGTGGAGGATGAGCAGTTCTTC. It specifies CAWSVVEDEQFF.